The next 6 T cell receptor beta chains were all read from a single sample in a study of blood T cell repertoires in COVID-19. Sequenced by immunoSEQ multiplex PCR; TCRdb stores in-frame clones only, minus some. The repertoire consists of 270,000 or so clones, with approximately 86% occurring once and the leading ten covering about 2.7%. Sequences were obtained from PBMCs or T cells enriched from blood (not recorded which). Source of these receptors: a woman aged 18-29 years who had recovered from COVID-19.

The chain couples TRBV5-1 to TRBJ1-6; 9 nucleotides align to TRBD1. With 3 bases clipped from V and 9 bases from J, the junction kept 4 bases outside the gene matches. The CDR3 is 14 amino acids. From germline, CDR1 is SGHRS and CDR2 YFSETQ. The CDR3 coding sequence is TGCGCCAGCAGCTGGGGACAGGGCGGTTCACCCCTCCACTTT. This encodes CASSWGQGGSPLHF.

This chain connects TRBV4-2 to TRBJ2-1; TRBD2 matches 9 bases. The CDR3 runs 15 residues. After removal of 4 bases from V and 7 bases from J, the junction contained 8 bases not matched to a gene. CDR1 and CDR2 (germline): LGHNA, YNFKEQ. CDR3 sequence: CASSPAGTSYNEQFF. CDR3 sequence (DNA): TGTGCCAGCAGCCCCGCCGGGACTAGCTATAATGAGCAGTTCTTC.

The rearrangement links TRBV5-6 to TRBJ1-6, with 8 bases fitting TRBD1. CDR1 is SGHDT and CDR2 is YYEEEE in the germline V gene. V gave up 5 bases and J gave up 3 bases; unmatched junction bases: 7. This CDR3 is 16 amino acids long. In DNA form, the CDR3 reads TGTGCCAGCAGTTCTGGACAGGGCTTCTATAATTCACCCCTCCACTTT. It codes for CASSSGQGFYNSPLHF.

The chain carries TRBV5-1 and TRBJ2-7, with D maybe TRBD1 (6 bases). From germline, CDR1 is SGHRS and CDR2 YFSETQ. V was trimmed by 1 base and J by 5 bases, leaving 10 bases between them. The CDR3 consists of 13 residues. The CDR3 loop is CASSLSPGDEQYF. The DNA for the CDR3 is TGCGCCAGCAGCTTGAGTCCAGGGGACGAGCAGTACTTC.

This chain joins TRBV29-1 and TRBJ2-3, with D possibly matching TRBD1 (6 bases). The CDR3 length is 12 residues. Germline lookup yields CDR1 SQVTM and CDR2 ANQGSEA. Trimming left V 7 bases short and J 8 bases short, with 16 bases between. CDR3 region: CSGGPKGGTQYF. The CDR3 DNA follows: TGCAGCGGCGGGCCCAAAGGGGGTACGCAGTATTTT.

In regard to this clone: The same CDR3 also results from other DNA sequences found in this sample. CDR3 residues: CASSVGAGAQETQYF. The CDR3 region has the DNA TGTGCCAGCAGCGTAGGAGCGGGAGCCCAAGAGACCCAGTACTTC. The chain combines TRBV9 with TRBJ2-5; 8 positions agree with TRBD2. The CDR3 has 15 amino acids. CDR1 and CDR2 (germline): SGDLS, YYNGEE. The V segment lost 0 bases and the J segment 1 base; nucleotides outside the gene matches: 2.